Listed here is a single TCR beta chain. What it binds is not known. CDR1 SNHLY and CDR2 FYNNEI come from the germline V gene. With V trimmed by 5 bases and J by 0 bases, 4 bases remained unmatched. The CDR3 runs to 15 residues. Both TRBC1 and TRBC2 were covered by a beta constant-region primer of two equimolar oligonucleotides. TCRdb redid the calling of the UMI-ligation and nested PCR reads with MiXCR, one entry per CDR3 protein. The data contain 120,000 to 150,000 distinct CDR3 sequences, about 15% of them seen just once; the ten biggest clones take up about 0.15%. This entry belongs to a study of naive and memory T cell subsets. Four subsets defined by CD45RA and CD27 were sorted after CD3, CD4, CD8 and live/dead staining. Study-level points and caveats: A clonotype means one alpha or beta sequence, not an alpha/beta pair.

This TCR came from a human donor in good health. This chain connects TRBV2 to TRBJ2-1, with 7 bases matching TRBD1. The sample comprised naive CD4+ T cells from blood. CDR3 region: CASSRQGSSYNEQFF. Written as DNA, the CDR3 is TGTGCCAGCAGTAGACAGGGAAGCTCCTACAATGAGCAGTTCTTC.